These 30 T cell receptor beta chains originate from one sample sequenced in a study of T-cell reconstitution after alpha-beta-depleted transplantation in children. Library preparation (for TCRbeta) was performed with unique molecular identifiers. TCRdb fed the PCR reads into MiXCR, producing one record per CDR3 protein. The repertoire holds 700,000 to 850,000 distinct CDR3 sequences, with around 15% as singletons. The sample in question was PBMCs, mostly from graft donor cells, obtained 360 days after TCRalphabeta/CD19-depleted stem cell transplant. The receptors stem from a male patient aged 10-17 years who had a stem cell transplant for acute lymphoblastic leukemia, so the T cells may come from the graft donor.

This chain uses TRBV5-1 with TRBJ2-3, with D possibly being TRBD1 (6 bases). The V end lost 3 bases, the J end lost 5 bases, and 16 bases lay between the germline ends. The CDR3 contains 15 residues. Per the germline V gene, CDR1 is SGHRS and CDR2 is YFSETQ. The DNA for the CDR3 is TGCGCCAGCAGCTCACAACCGACGGGACAAGATACGCAGTATTTT. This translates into CASSSQPTGQDTQYF.

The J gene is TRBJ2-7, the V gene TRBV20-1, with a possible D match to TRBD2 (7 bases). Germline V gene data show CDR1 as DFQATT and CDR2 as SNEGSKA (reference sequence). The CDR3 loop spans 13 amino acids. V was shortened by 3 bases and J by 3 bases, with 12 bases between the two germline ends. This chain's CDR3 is CSARRGPSYEQYF. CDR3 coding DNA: TGCAGTGCTAGGCGGGGGCCGAGCTACGAGCAGTACTTC.

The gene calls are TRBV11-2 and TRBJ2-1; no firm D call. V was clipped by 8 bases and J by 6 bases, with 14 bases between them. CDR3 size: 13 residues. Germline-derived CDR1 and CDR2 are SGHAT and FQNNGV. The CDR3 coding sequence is TGTGCCAGCGGAGCAAGGACGCCCAATGAGCAGTTCTTC. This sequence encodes CASGARTPNEQFF.

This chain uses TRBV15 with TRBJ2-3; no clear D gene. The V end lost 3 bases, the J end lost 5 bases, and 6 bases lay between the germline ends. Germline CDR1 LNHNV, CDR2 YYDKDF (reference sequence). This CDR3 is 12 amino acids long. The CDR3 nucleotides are TGTGCCACCAGCAGCTACGAAGATACGCAGTATTTT. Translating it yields CATSSYEDTQYF.

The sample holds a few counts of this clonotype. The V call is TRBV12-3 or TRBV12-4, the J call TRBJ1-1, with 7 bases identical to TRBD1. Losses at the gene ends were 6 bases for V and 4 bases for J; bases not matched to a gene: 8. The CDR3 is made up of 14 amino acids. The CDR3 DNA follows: TGTGCCAGCAGGTCACTCGCAGGGGGCACTGAAGCTTTCTTT. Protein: CASRSLAGGTEAFF.

CDR3 coding DNA: TGTGCCAGCAGCGTCGGGGCTTGGGGAGAAGGGGCCAAAAACATTCAGTACTTC. It translates to CASSVGAWGEGAKNIQYF. The gene calls are TRBV9 and TRBJ2-4, with D perhaps TRBD1 or TRBD2 (5 bases each). This CDR3 region has 18 residues. Looked up from germline, CDR1 is SGDLS and CDR2 is YYNGEE. The V end was cut by 2 bases, the J end by 1 base, with 19 bases between.

The chain's CDR3 is CASSSRTSGASYEQYF. In DNA form, the CDR3 reads TGTGCCAGCAGCTCTCGGACTAGCGGGGCCTCCTACGAGCAGTACTTC. The chain employs TRBV7-8 and TRBJ2-7; 12 nucleotides align to TRBD2. Germline CDR1 SGHVS, CDR2 FQNEAQ. Trimming at V came to 4 bases and at J to 0 bases, leaving 4 bases not matched to a gene. The length of the CDR3 is 16 residues.

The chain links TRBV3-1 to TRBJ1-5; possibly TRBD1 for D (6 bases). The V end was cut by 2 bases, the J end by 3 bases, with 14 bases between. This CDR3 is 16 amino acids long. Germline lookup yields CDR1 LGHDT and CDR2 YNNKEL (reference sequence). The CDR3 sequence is CASSQNYRQANQPQHF. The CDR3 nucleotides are TGTGCCAGCAGCCAAAATTACCGACAGGCCAATCAGCCCCAGCATTTT. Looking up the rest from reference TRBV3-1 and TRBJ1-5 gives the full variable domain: DTAVSQTPKYLVTQMGNDKSIKCEQNLGHDTMYWYKQDSKKFLKIMFSYNNKELIINETVPNRFSPKSPDKAHLNLHINSLELGDSAVYFCASSQNYRQANQPQHFGDGTRLSIL.

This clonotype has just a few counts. The CDR3 loop reads CASSLRQDPYNEQFF. In nucleotides, the CDR3 is TGTGCCAGCAGTCTTAGACAGGACCCTTACAATGAGCAGTTCTTC. The chain couples TRBV27 to TRBJ2-1, with D perhaps matching TRBD1 (6 bases). Germline lookup yields CDR1 MNHEY and CDR2 SMNVEV (reference sequence). The V gene lost 5 bases and the J gene lost 4 bases, with 15 bases spanning the gap. The CDR3 length is 15 residues.

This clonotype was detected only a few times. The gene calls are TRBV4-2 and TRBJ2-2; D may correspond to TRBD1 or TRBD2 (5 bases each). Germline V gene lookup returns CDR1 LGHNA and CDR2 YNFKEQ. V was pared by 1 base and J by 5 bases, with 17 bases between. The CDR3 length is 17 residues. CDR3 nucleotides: TGTGCCAGCAGCCAAGTGGGAAGCGTAGGGACGACCGGGGAGCTGTTTTTT. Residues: CASSQVGSVGTTGELFF.

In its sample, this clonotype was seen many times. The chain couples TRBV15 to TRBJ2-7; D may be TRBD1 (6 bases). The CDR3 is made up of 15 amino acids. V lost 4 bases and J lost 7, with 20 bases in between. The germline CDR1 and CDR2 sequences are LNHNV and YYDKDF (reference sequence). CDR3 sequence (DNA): TGTGCCACCAGCACTACCGGGACACACCCTAGGGAGCAGTACTTC. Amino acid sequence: CATSTTGTHPREQYF.

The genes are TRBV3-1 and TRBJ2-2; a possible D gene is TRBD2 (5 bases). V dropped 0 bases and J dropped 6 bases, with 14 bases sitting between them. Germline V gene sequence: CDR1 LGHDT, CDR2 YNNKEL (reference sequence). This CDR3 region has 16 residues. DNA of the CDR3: TGTGCCAGCAGCCAAGAGGGAAACGGGAAGGCCGGGGAGCTGTTTTTT. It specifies CASSQEGNGKAGELFF.

The CDR3 loop reads CASSSTSGRTYEQYF. CDR3 sequence (DNA): TGCGCCAGCAGCTCAACTAGCGGGAGGACCTACGAGCAGTACTTC. The chain combines TRBV5-1 with TRBJ2-7; 12 bases are shared with TRBD2. After removal of 3 bases from V and 2 bases from J, the junction contained 3 bases not matched to a gene. This CDR3 region has 15 residues. CDR1 SGHRS and CDR2 YFSETQ come from the germline V gene.

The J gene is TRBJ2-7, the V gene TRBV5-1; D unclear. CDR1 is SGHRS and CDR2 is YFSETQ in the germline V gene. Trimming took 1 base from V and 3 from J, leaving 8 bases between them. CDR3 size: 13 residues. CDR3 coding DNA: TGCGCCAGCAGCTTGTGGGCAGACTACGAGCAGTACTTC. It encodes CASSLWADYEQYF.

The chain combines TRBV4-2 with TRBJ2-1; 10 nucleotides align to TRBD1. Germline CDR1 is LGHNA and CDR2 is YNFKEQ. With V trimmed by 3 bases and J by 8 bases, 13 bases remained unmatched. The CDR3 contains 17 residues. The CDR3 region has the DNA TGTGCCAGCAGCCATCGCACGGGACAGGGGATCGTGCATGAGCAGTTCTTC. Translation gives CASSHRTGQGIVHEQFF.

Here the CDR3 reads CASSGLAREDPDTQYF. The CDR3 DNA reads as TGTGCCAGCAGTGGACTAGCGAGGGAGGATCCCGATACGCAGTATTTT. The genes are TRBV25-1 and TRBJ2-3; 8 bases are a match to TRBD2. The V gene end was trimmed by 4 bases and the J gene end by 6 bases; junction bases not matched to a gene: 12. Germline assignment: CDR1 MGHDK and CDR2 SYGVNS. This CDR3 has 16 amino acids.

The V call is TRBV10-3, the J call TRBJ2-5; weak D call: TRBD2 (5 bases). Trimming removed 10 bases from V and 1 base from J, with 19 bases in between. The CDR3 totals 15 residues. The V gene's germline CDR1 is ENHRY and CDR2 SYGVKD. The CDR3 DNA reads TGTGCCACGGACTTAGAGGGCACCCTCCAAGAGACCCAGTACTTC. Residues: CATDLEGTLQETQYF.

The CDR3 nucleotides read TGTGCCACCCGGAAAGCGGCGAACGAGCAGTACTTC. Its protein is CATRKAANEQYF. J is TRBJ2-7 and V is TRBV6-5, with D maybe TRBD2 (5 bases). This CDR3 has 12 amino acids. V gave up 10 bases and J gave up 5 bases, with 15 bases separating them. Germline lookup yields CDR1 MNHEY and CDR2 SVGAGI.

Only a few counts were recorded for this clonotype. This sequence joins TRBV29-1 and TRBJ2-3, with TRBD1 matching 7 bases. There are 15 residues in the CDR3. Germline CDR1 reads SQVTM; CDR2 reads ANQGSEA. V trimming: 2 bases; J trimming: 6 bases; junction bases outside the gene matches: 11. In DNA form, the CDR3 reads TGCAGCGTTGAAAGGGGGCAGGGGGATCCGGATACGCAGTATTTT. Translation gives CSVERGQGDPDTQYF.

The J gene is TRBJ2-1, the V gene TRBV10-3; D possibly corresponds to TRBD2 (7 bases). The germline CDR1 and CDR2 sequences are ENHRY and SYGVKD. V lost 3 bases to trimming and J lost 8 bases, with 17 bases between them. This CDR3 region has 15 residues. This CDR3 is CAISERGGRGDEQFF. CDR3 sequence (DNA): TGTGCCATCAGTGAAAGGGGGGGCCGGGGGGATGAGCAGTTCTTC.

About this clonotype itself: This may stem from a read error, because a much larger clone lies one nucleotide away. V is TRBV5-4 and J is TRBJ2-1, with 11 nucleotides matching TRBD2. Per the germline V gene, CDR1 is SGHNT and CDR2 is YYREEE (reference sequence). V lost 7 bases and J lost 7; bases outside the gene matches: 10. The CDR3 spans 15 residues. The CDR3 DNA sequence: TGTGCCAGCGGCCCCCCGACTAGCGGGATTAATGAGCAGTTCTTC. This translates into CASGPPTSGINEQFF.

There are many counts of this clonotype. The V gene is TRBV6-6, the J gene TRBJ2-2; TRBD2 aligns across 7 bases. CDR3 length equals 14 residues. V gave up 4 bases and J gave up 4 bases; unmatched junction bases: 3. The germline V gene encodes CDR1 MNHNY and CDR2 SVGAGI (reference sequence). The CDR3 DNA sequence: TGTGCCAGCAGTTCATCGGGAGGCACCGGGGAGCTGTTTTTT. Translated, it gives CASSSSGGTGELFF.

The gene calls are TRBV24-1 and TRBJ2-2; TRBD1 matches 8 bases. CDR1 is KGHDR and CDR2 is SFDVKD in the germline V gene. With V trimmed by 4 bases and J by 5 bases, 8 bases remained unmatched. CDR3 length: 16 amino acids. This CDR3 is CATSDPGTGQTGELFF. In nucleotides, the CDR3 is TGTGCCACCAGTGACCCCGGGACAGGACAGACCGGGGAGCTGTTTTTT.

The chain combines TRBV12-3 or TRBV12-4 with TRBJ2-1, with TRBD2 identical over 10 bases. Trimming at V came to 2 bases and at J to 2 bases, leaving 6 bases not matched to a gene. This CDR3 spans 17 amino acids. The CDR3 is CASSLRGGTSAYNEQFF. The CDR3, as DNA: TGTGCCAGCAGTTTAAGGGGGGGGACTAGCGCCTACAATGAGCAGTTCTTC.

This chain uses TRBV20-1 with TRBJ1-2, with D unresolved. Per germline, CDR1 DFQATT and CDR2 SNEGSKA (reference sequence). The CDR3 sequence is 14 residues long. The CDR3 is CRSLTGPANYGYTF. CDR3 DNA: TGCAGGTCCCTTACCGGGCCAGCCAACTATGGCTACACCTTC.

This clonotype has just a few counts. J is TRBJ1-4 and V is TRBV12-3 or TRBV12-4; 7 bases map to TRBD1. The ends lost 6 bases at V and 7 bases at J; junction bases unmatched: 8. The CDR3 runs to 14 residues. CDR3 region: CASRPTGLREKLFF. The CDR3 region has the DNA TGTGCCAGCAGGCCGACAGGGCTACGTGAAAAACTGTTTTTT.

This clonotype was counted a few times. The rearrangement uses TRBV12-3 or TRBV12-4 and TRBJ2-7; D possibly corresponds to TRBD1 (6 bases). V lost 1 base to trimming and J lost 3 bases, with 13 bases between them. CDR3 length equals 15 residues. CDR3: CASSLGGTRIYEQYF. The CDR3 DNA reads TGTGCCAGCAGTTTAGGGGGGACACGGATCTACGAGCAGTACTTC.

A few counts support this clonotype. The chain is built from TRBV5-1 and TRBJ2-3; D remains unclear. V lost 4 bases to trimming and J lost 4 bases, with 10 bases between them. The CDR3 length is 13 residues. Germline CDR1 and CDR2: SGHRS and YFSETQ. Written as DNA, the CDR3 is TGCGCCAGCAGCCGGACGTGGGCAGATACGCAGTATTTT. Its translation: CASSRTWADTQYF.

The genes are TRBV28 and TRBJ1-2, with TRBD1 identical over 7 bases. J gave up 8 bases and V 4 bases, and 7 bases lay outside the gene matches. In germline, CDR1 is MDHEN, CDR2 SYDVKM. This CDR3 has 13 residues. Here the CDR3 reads CASSSQGPRGYTF. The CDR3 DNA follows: TGTGCCAGCAGTTCACAGGGGCCCAGAGGCTACACCTTC.

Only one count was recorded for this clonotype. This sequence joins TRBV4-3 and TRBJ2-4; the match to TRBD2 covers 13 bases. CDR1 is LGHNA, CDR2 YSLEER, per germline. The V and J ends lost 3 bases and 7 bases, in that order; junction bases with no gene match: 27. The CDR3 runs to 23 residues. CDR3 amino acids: CASSHLGAQGWTSGRRVGNIQYF. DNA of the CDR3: TGCGCCAGCAGCCACCTAGGGGCACAGGGTTGGACTAGCGGGAGAAGAGTGGGGAACATTCAGTACTTC.